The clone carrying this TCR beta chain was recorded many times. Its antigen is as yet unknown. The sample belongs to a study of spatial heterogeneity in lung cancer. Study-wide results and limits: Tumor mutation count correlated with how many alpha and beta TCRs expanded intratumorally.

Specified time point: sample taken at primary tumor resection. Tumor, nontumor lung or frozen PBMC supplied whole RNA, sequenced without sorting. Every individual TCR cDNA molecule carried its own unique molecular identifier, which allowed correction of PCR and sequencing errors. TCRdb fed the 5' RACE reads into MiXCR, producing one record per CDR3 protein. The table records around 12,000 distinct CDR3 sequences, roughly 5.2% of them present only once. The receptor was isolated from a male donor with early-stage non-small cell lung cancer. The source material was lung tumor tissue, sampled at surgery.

The CDR3 protein is CSAYRVTEAFF. DNA of the CDR3: TGCAGTGCCTACAGGGTAACTGAAGCTTTCTTT. The gene calls are TRBV20-1 and TRBJ1-1; a possible D gene is TRBD1 (6 bases). Germline V gives CDR1 DFQATT, CDR2 SNEGSKA (reference sequence). The CDR3 is 11 amino acids. Deletions cut 6 bases from V and 5 bases from J, with 10 bases between.